The present T cell receptor (beta chain) was sequenced within a study of TIL therapy for anti-PD-1-resistant metastatic lung cancer. With 3 bases clipped from V and 4 bases from J, the junction kept 6 bases outside the gene matches. CDR3 length: 15 amino acids. The germline CDR1 and CDR2 sequences are SEHNR and FQNEAQ (reference sequence). Sample time point: pre-treatment sample, taken before nivolumab and TIL therapy. The tumor samples were excised metastases, mostly pleural nodules or supraclavicular lymph nodes. This was the immunoSEQ v3 assay. The repertoire was sequenced with immunoSEQ multiplex PCR; TCRdb's copy has only in-frame clones and lacks some. The data show approximately 95,000 clones, roughly 65% seen once.

This chain joins TRBV7-9 and TRBJ1-5; 7 nucleotides agree with TRBD1. The source was tumor tissue, collected at baseline. The TCR originated in a person between 25 and 80 years old with non-small cell lung cancer. CDR3 DNA: TGTGCCAGCAGCTTCGCAGGGGGGAAGAATCAGCCCCAGCATTTT. Its protein product is CASSFAGGKNQPQHF. The whole variable domain, filled in from reference TRBV7-9 and TRBJ1-5, reads DTGVSQNPRHKITKRGQNVTFRCDPISEHNRLYWYRQTLGQGPEFLTYFQNEAQLEKSRLLSDRFSAERPKGSFSTLEIQRTEQGDSAMYLCASSFAGGKNQPQHFGDGTRLSIL.